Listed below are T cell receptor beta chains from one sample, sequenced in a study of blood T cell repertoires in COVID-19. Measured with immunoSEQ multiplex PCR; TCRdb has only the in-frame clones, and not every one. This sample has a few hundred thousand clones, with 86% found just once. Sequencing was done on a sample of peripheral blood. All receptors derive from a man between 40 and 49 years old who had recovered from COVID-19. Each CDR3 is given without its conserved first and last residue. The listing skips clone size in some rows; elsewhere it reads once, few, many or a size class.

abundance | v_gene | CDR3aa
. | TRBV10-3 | ASAPGDFTYEQY
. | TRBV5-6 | ASSLGGSGELF
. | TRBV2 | ASSWSNRRFGQGTDTQY
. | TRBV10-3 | AISESNGGRTGELF
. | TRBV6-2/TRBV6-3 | ASSYSGGYNQPQH
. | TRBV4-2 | ASSQVLDSRVINGYT
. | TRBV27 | ASRYYRGPSSPLH
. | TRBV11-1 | ASSLGLDRVYGYT
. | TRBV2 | ASSPGGVGGSQHGYT
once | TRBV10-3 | AIRTSGTYEQY
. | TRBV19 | ASSTHRAGDSYEQY
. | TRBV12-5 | ASGLVLGPRGANEQF
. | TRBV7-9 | ASSRTGGEWGYT
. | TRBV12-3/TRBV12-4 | ASSLRGSGASN
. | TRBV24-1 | ATSDSPRRYLSGNTIY
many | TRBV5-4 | ASSLAGGNEQF
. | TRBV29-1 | SVDTNRGTEAF
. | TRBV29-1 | SVNRVLQRNEQF
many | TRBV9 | ASSVANEQF
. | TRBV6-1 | ASSEVWRGEQF
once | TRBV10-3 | AISESSGSGTDTQY
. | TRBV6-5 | ASSRSGDSSYEQY
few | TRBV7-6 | ASSFSRDTDTQY
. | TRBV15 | ATSRDHRDIVTQPQH
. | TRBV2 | ASSERRQETQY
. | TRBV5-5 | ASSLSTSFRGETQY
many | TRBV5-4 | ASSLIKRDKF
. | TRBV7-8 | ASSLDSNYGYT
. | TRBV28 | ASSLGGPGNEKLF
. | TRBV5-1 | ASSLYSSYTDTQY
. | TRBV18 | ASSPRQGTVNYEQY
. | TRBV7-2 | ASSPLGAGVRFQETQY
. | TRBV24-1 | ATSDGTSGRVGEQF
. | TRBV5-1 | ASSLVASGRSYNEQF
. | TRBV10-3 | AISDSGLASGAYNEQF
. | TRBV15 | ATSRDRLANGIEQY
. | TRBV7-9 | ASSSWTYYNEQF
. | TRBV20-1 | SAQGNEKLF
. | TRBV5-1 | ASSMKGLAWEQY
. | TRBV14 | ASSQERGGPYNEQF
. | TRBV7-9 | ASSSAVGLQY
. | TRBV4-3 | ASSQDLLTGGAVGAF
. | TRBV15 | ATSRDSRSSSSPLH